This is a list of T cell receptor beta chains from one sample in a study of CXCR3-negative and CXCR3-positive naive CD8 T cells. Following a re-call of the 5' RACE reads, TCRdb has one entry per CDR3 protein and lacks DNA. This sample lists 45,000 to 60,000 distinct CDR3 sequences; its ten largest clones have about 0.42%. Sequencing was performed on naive CXCR3- CD8+ T cells from blood. Receptor source: a human donor in good health. Some clones in this sample may be carry-over from other donors' samples. The CDR3 runs from the conserved cysteine through the conserved F or W. Clone size is stated in some rows and not others, as once, few, many or a class when expanded.

TRBV23-1	TRBJ2-1	-	CASSQPGGGQGPYNEQFF
TRBV10-3	TRBJ2-2	-	CAISVGTGLPGELFF
TRBV29-1	TRBJ2-5	-	CSVPRDYQETQYF
TRBV23-1	TRBJ2-3	-	CASSLSPIQGRASTDTQYF
TRBV7-9	TRBJ2-5	-	CASSSFQGSGVFYQETQYF
TRBV3-1	TRBJ1-1	-	CASSQDLPGTAFF
TRBV27	TRBJ2-5	-	CASSPLAESWETQYF
TRBV4-2	TRBJ2-5	-	CASSQSTLVETQYF
TRBV29-1	TRBJ2-7	-	CSSRRASYEQYF
TRBV7-9	TRBJ2-2	-	CASNNDSYNTGELFF
TRBV9	TRBJ2-1	-	CASSVADSSSYNEQFF
TRBV23-1	TRBJ2-5	-	CASSQSNGIQETQYF
TRBV20-1	TRBJ2-5	-	CSARTGLAAQETQYF
TRBV5-1	TRBJ2-7	-	CASRIRQGLNEQYF
TRBV28	TRBJ2-7	-	CASNPTGTYEQYF
TRBV5-6	TRBJ2-1	-	CASSTLGGVSNEQFF
TRBV4-3	TRBJ2-6	-	CASSQETGGSGANVLTF
TRBV25-1	TRBJ2-7	-	CASSEGAGQYEQYF
TRBV20-1	TRBJ2-7	-	CSPASGGEYEQYF
TRBV12-3/TRBV12-4	TRBJ2-3	-	CASSFASVRATDTQYF
TRBV2	TRBJ2-7	-	CAIRRAIREEQYF
TRBV4-2	TRBJ2-1	-	CASSSYASGAYQNEQFF
TRBV11-2	TRBJ2-3	-	CASSLEGTWDTQYF
TRBV24-1	TRBJ2-1	-	CATSDLGLAGGPYNEQFF
TRBV4-1	TRBJ1-1	-	CASSQLTGFGTEAFF
TRBV6-2/TRBV6-3	TRBJ2-7	medium-sized	CASSWLTGNYEQYF
TRBV3-1	TRBJ2-5	-	CASRRLDRQETQYF
TRBV7-3	TRBJ1-1	-	CASSQTGDVTEAFF
TRBV29-1	TRBJ2-7	-	CSVRGTVWSSYEQYF
TRBV2	TRBJ1-1	-	CATTGTPNTEAFF
TRBV7-9	TRBJ2-7	-	CASSLGGAIGHEQYF
TRBV29-1	TRBJ1-5	-	CSVGYGLDNQPQHF
TRBV13	TRBJ2-3	-	CASSNGLAGGTDTQYF
TRBV21-1	TRBJ2-7	-	CASSKAVQGRPYEQYF
TRBV29-1	TRBJ2-7	-	CSVDSPGQGTYEQYF
TRBV28	TRBJ2-3	-	CASEAGTSTDTQYF